This T cell receptor (beta chain) was recorded in a study of blood T cell repertoires in COVID-19. Overall study context: Italy, Spain and the United States were the sources of the convalescent and acute COVID-19 samples. The cDNA or gDNA used as material had been derived from T cells, B-cell-depleted T cells, or PBMCs.

The CDR3 has 17 amino acids. Trimming pared 6 bases from V and 5 bases from J, leaving 23 bases between. Germline V lookup: CDR1 MGHRA, CDR2 YSYEKL. Per the original data handling: Nucleated cell number was recorded as an estimate derived from reference gene primer amplification. Some clones are missing from TCRdb's copy, which holds only in-frame ones; the method was immunoSEQ multiplex PCR. For V, J and clone size, that table is used; D and trimming come from the DNA. The sample lists about 420,000 clones, about 90% occurring once. Seattle patients were enrolled while actively infected and followed longitudinally.

The rearrangement links TRBV4-1 to TRBJ2-1; possible D gene TRBD2, 6 bases. The receptor's source is a man aged 18 to 35 with COVID-19, enrolled during active disease. Sequencing used peripheral blood. DNA for the CDR3: TGCGCCAGCAGTAAGTTCCTCGGCGGGGCCTTGAACAATGAGCAGTTCTTC. Its translation: CASSKFLGGALNNEQFF.